The clone carrying this T cell receptor (beta chain) was counted at least ten times. This sample is part of a study of blood T cells in healthy people across ages. A second PCR, run for roughly 7 to 12 cycles, used a sample-barcoded 5' primer plus a J-beta primer mix. TCRdb reprocessed the 5' RACE reads with MiXCR, giving one entry per CDR3 protein. The sample shows 600,000 to 650,000 distinct CDR3 sequences, roughly three fifths of them seen only once. The V end was cut by 4 bases, the J end by 8 bases, with 8 bases between. Germline V lookup: CDR1 MNHNY, CDR2 SVGAGI (reference sequence). The CDR3 covers 12 residues. Each donor gave roughly 10 milliliters of peripheral blood.

The rearrangement uses TRBV6-6 and TRBJ1-4; D not certain. Sequenced material: blood. The TCR was taken from a man in his 60s in good health. CDR3 in amino acids: CASSSRGEKLFF. In nucleotides, the CDR3 is TGTGCCAGCAGTTCGCGGGGAGAAAAACTGTTTTTT.